A selection of T cell receptor beta chains follows, all from one sample in a study of breast tumors, draining lymph nodes, adjacent tissues. In TCRdb, the multiplex PCR reads were re-called with MiXCR into one record per CDR3 protein. Of over 100,000 distinct CDR3 sequences listed, approximately 20% were seen once; the top ten hold roughly 2.7%. The sample was axillary lymph node tissue. The source of these receptors is a female donor with breast cancer. Some clones in this sample may be carry-over from other donors' samples. CDR3s include the opening cysteine and the closing phenylalanine or tryptophan. D genes are given only for firm matches. Only some rows state a clone size, as once, few, many or a class for expanded clones.

v_call	clone_size	d_call	j_call	cdr3_length	cdr3_nt	cdr3_aa
TRBV9	many	TRBD1	TRBJ2-1	15	TGTGCCAGCAGCGGCCCCGGGACAGGGAGTGATGAGCAGTTCTTC	CASSGPGTGSDEQFF
TRBV5-6	many	TRBD1	TRBJ2-5	16	TGTGCCAGCAGCAGTAATGGACAGGGATTGCGAGAGACCCAGTACTTC	CASSSNGQGLRETQYF
TRBV7-6	many	-	TRBJ2-5	14	TGTGCCAGCAGCTTAGATGGGCTGGGGGAGACCCAGTACTTC	CASSLDGLGETQYF
TRBV20-1	many	-	TRBJ2-3	15	TGCAGCGCAATGGCAGCGTCCTCTAGCACAGATACGCAGTATTTT	CSAMAASSSTDTQYF
TRBV20-1	many	-	TRBJ2-1	14	TGCAGTGCTAACACCGACAGGGACTCCAATGAGCAGTTCTTC	CSANTDRDSNEQFF
TRBV6-6	many	TRBD2	TRBJ2-7	14	TGTGCCAGCAGTTACTTTGCGGGAGTGGACGAGCAGTACTTC	CASSYFAGVDEQYF
TRBV10-3	many	TRBD1	TRBJ2-2	15	TGTGCCATCAGTGAGGGACAGGGGCACACCGGGGAGCTGTTTTTT	CAISEGQGHTGELFF
TRBV4-2	many	TRBD2	TRBJ2-7	13	TGTGCCAGCAGCCAAGTCTCCGGGACTAGGCAGTACTTC	CASSQVSGTRQYF
TRBV5-4	many	TRBD2	TRBJ2-7	14	TGTGCCAGCAGCTTGGTGGCTAGCGGGAGCGAGCAGTACTTC	CASSLVASGSEQYF
TRBV11-1	many	-	TRBJ2-2	12	TGTGCCAGCAGTCTCGGTACCGGGGAGCTGTTTTTT	CASSLGTGELFF
TRBV30	many	TRBD2	TRBJ2-1	13	TGTGCCTGGGCCGGGACTAGCAACCATGAGCAGTTCTTC	CAWAGTSNHEQFF
TRBV4-1	many	TRBD2	TRBJ2-7	15	TGCGCCAGCAGCCAAGATCTAGCGGGGTCCTACGAGCAGTACTTC	CASSQDLAGSYEQYF
TRBV7-2	many	-	TRBJ2-7	13	TGTGCCAGCAGCTTAGCCTTGGGGCTCGAGCAGTACTTC	CASSLALGLEQYF
TRBV11-2	many	-	TRBJ2-1	15	TGTGCCAGCAGCTTAGTGGCGACTCTTTACAATGAGCAGTTCTTC	CASSLVATLYNEQFF
TRBV24-1	many	-	TRBJ1-5	13	TGTGCCACCAGTCCGGGGGGCCATCAGCCCCAGCATTTT	CATSPGGHQPQHF
TRBV9	many	-	TRBJ2-3	16	TGTGCCAGCAGCGTAGTGGGGGAGCATACCTCTGATACGCAGTATTTT	CASSVVGEHTSDTQYF
TRBV20-1	many	TRBD2	TRBJ2-1	18	TGCAGTGCTAGAACCACCGGCGGGGGAAGCTCCAGATACAATGAGCAGTTCTTC	CSARTTGGGSSRYNEQFF
TRBV11-1	many	-	TRBJ2-1	15	TGTGCCAGCAGCCTCCATGGTCGCTCCTACAATGAGCAGTTCTTC	CASSLHGRSYNEQFF
TRBV19	many	-	TRBJ2-7	14	TGTGCCAGTAGTATTGTTGCGGGCCGGTACGAGCAGTACTTC	CASSIVAGRYEQYF
TRBV7-9	many	-	TRBJ2-2	15	TGTGCCAGCAGCTTAGGCCAGGGGCGACCCGGGGAGCTGTTTTTT	CASSLGQGRPGELFF
TRBV11-2	many	-	TRBJ2-1	13	TGTGCCAGCAGCTTAGATCTCTACAATGAGCAGTTCTTC	CASSLDLYNEQFF
TRBV9	-	TRBD2	TRBJ2-7	15	TGTGCCAGCAGCCCCGGGACTAGCGGAGTCCGCGAGCAGTACTTC	CASSPGTSGVREQYF
TRBV6-2/TRBV6-3	many	-	TRBJ2-1	18	TGTGCCAGCAGCTACCCATCAACCCGACTACTAGCAGACGATGAGCAGTTCTTC	CASSYPSTRLLADDEQFF
TRBV7-7	many	-	TRBJ2-7	15	TGTGCCAGCAGCTTAAAATGGGACCACTCCTACGAGCAGTACTTC	CASSLKWDHSYEQYF
TRBV6-2/TRBV6-3	many	-	TRBJ2-1	13	TGTGCCAGCAGATTAGGGGGTTCCAATGAGCAGTTCTTC	CASRLGGSNEQFF
TRBV7-3	many	TRBD1	TRBJ2-7	16	TGTGCCAGCAGCAGTCAGGGACAGGAAACTTCCTACGAGCAGTACTTC	CASSSQGQETSYEQYF
TRBV29-1	-	TRBD2	TRBJ2-1	15	TGCAGCGCCGAAACTAGCGGGAGTAGCTACAATGAGCAGTTCTTC	CSAETSGSSYNEQFF
TRBV28	-	-	TRBJ1-5	16	TGTGCCAGCAGATCCCATACTTTGGGGGGCGATCAGCCCCAGCATTTT	CASRSHTLGGDQPQHF
TRBV5-4	many	-	TRBJ2-5	14	TGTGCCAGCAGCTCGGGACAAACTCAAGAGACCCAGTACTTC	CASSSGQTQETQYF
TRBV24-1	many	-	TRBJ2-1	15	TGTGCCACCAGTGATTTTACCAGGGGAGGGAATGAGCAGTTCTTC	CATSDFTRGGNEQFF
TRBV19	many	TRBD2	TRBJ2-7	17	TGTGCCAGTAGTATCCCCGGCGGTAGCGGGGATGCCTACGAGCAGTACTTC	CASSIPGGSGDAYEQYF
TRBV5-1	once	TRBD2	TRBJ2-1	17	TGCGCCAGCAGCTTCGGGGTGATAGCGGGGGGCCGCGATGAGCAGTTCTTC	CASSFGVIAGGRDEQFF
TRBV19	many	-	TRBJ2-7	14	TGTGCCAGTAGTGATCTCGGGACAAACTACGAGCAGTACTTC	CASSDLGTNYEQYF
TRBV12-3/TRBV12-4	many	-	TRBJ2-7	14	TGTGCCAGCAGTCTGCAGGGATTTGGGGGCGAGCAGTACTTC	CASSLQGFGGEQYF